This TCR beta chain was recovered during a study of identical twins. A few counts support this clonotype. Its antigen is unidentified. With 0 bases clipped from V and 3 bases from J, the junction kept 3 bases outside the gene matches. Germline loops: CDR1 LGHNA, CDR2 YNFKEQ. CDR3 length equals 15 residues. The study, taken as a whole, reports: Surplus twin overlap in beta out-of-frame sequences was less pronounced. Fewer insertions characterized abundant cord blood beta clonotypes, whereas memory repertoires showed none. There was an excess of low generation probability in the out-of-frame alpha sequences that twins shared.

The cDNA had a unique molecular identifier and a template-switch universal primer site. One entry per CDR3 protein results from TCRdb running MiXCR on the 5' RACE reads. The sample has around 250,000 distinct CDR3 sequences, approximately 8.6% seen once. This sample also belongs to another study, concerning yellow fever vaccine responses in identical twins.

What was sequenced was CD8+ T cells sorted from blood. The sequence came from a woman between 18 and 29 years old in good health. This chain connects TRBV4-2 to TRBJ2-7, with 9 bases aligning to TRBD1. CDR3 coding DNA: TGTGCCAGCAGCCAAGATGAGACAGGGGGCTACGAGCAGTACTTC. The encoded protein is CASSQDETGGYEQYF.